This TCR beta chain was obtained from a study of blood T cell repertoires in COVID-19. Study as a whole: Researchers got acute and convalescent COVID-19 samples from the United States, Italy and Spain. PBMCs, B-cell-depleted T cells, or T cells were the source of the cDNA or gDNA that made up the material.

The Seattle site enrolled patients during active infection and followed them longitudinally. Per the study methods: Reference gene primer amplification gave estimated nucleated cell counts. Generated by immunoSEQ multiplex PCR, the TCRdb table keeps only in-frame clones and is missing some. From that table come the V and J calls and clone size; the DNA was used to work out D and trimming. The table lists roughly 260,000 clones, roughly 90% of them singletons. The table lists this clone with a few counts. Trimming took 4 bases from V and 1 from J, leaving 7 bases between them. This CDR3 is built from 13 residues.

The V call is TRBV12-3 or TRBV12-4, the J call TRBJ1-2, with D perhaps TRBD1 (5 bases). This TCR came from a woman in her 30s with COVID-19, enrolled during active disease. Sample: peripheral blood. CDR3 coding DNA: TGTGCCAGCAGTTCGGGGGTTAACTATGGCTACACCTTC. It codes for CASSSGVNYGYTF.